The 26 T cell receptor beta chains below were found in one sample sequenced in a study of T cell changes during pregnancy in multiple sclerosis. Sequencing was performed with immunoSEQ multiplex PCR; in TCRdb, only in-frame clones are kept and a portion is missing. The sample carries roughly 35,000 clones, approximately 92% recorded once. The source material was PBMCs (not recorded whether the cells were cultured). The receptors originated from a female donor with multiple sclerosis, enrolled in a pregnancy study.

The gene calls are TRBV14 and TRBJ1-5, with 8 bases matching TRBD1. Germline lookup yields CDR1 SGHDN and CDR2 FVKESK. The CDR3 covers 15 residues. V shed 5 bases, J shed 8 bases, and the junction held 11 bases outside the gene matches. The CDR3 protein is CASSTTDRGVEPQHF. The DNA for the CDR3 is TGTGCCAGCAGCACCACTGACAGGGGAGTGGAGCCCCAGCATTTT.

This CDR3 is CASGASGHTYEQYF. The CDR3 nucleotides are TGTGCCAGCGGGGCTAGCGGGCACACCTACGAGCAGTACTTC. V and J are TRBV27 and TRBJ2-7; 8 positions match TRBD2. The CDR3 length is 14 residues. The V gene end was trimmed by 8 bases and the J gene end by 2 bases; junction bases not matched to a gene: 8. Per the germline V gene, CDR1 is MNHEY and CDR2 is SMNVEV (reference sequence).

The chain carries TRBV27 and TRBJ2-3, with 7 positions matching TRBD1. V trimming: 5 bases; J trimming: 4 bases; junction bases outside the gene matches: 9. The germline V gene has CDR1 MNHEY and CDR2 SMNVEV (reference sequence). The CDR3 is 15 residues long. CDR3 protein: CASSLRTQGADTQYF. For the CDR3, the DNA is TGTGCCAGCAGTCTAAGGACGCAGGGGGCAGATACGCAGTATTTT.

A few counts support this clone. V is TRBV10-1 and J is TRBJ1-4; a possible D gene is TRBD1 (6 bases). Germline V CDR1 and CDR2: WNHNN, SYGVQD (reference sequence). The CDR3 is made up of 13 amino acids. V was shortened by 2 bases and J by 10 bases, with 11 bases between the two germline ends. Here the CDR3 reads CASSETGLGKLFF. CDR3 coding DNA: TGCGCCAGCAGTGAGACAGGGTTGGGAAAACTGTTTTTT.

The J gene is TRBJ2-4, the V gene TRBV1; the table assigns TRBD1, which was not confirmed against the DNA. TRBV1 is a pseudogene locus. This CDR3 is 17 amino acids long. The CDR3 sequence: CTSSQDPGQGFKNIQYF. CDR3 bases: TGCACCAGCAGCCAAGACCCCGGACAGGGCTTTAAAAACATTCAGTACTTC.

This clone appeared a few times. The genes are TRBV2 and TRBJ1-2; a weak D match, TRBD1 (6 bases). The length of the CDR3 is 13 residues. Germline CDR1 reads SNHLY; CDR2 reads FYNNEI. Trimming cost V 8 bases and J 4 bases, with 14 bases left between them. CDR3 DNA: TGTGCCAGCTTGGACAGTGAGGTCTATGGCTACACCTTC. Translation: CASLDSEVYGYTF. The full variable domain, with the rest looked up from reference TRBV2 and TRBJ1-2, is EPEVTQTPSHQVTQMGQEVILRCVPISNHLYFYWYRQILGQKVEFLVSFYNNEISEKSEIFDDQFSVERPDGSNFTLKIRSTKLEDSAMYFCASLDSEVYGYTFGSGTRLTVV.

V usage is TRBV5-1 and J usage is TRBJ2-5; 7 bases agree with TRBD2. The CDR3 has 16 residues. Trimming took 4 bases from V and 14 from J; bases not matched to a gene: 23. Per germline, CDR1 SGHRS and CDR2 YFSETQ. DNA of the CDR3: TGCGCCAGCAGCCGGAAACAAAGCGGGGATCTCCGTCGAACCTACTTC. The encoded protein is CASSRKQSGDLRRTYF. The full variable domain, with the rest looked up from reference TRBV5-1 and TRBJ2-5, is KAGVTQTPRYLIKTRGQQVTLSCSPISGHRSVSWYQQTPGQGLQFLFEYFSETQRNKGNFPGRFSGRQFSNSRSEMNVSTLELGDSALYLCASSRKQSGDLRRTYFGPGTRLLVL.

V gene TRBV27 combines with J gene TRBJ2-7; either TRBD1 or TRBD2 may fit D (6 bases each). V lost 2 bases, J lost 0 bases, and 17 bases lay in between. The CDR3 is made up of 17 amino acids. The germline gives CDR1 MNHEY, CDR2 SMNVEV (reference sequence). This CDR3 reads CASSLKFGGHYSYEQYF. The CDR3 region has the DNA TGTGCCAGCAGTTTAAAATTCGGGGGACACTACTCCTACGAGCAGTACTTC.

The V call is TRBV7-8, the J call TRBJ2-3, with 10 bases matching TRBD2. CDR1 and CDR2 from the germline V gene are SGHVS and FQNEAQ. This CDR3 is 17 amino acids long. The J segment lost 1 base and the V segment lost 6 bases, leaving 10 bases of the junction unmatched. CDR3 region: CASSPSGSGGGTDTQYF. CDR3 sequence (DNA): TGTGCCAGCAGTCCTAGCGGGAGCGGGGGAGGCACAGATACGCAGTATTTT.

The V call is TRBV18, the J call TRBJ1-1, with no clear D. The CDR3 is 15 amino acids. V dropped 2 bases and J dropped 1 base, with 11 bases sitting between them. Per germline, CDR1 KGHSH and CDR2 LQKENI. The CDR3 DNA reads TGTGCCAGCTCACCAGAAAGGGAAGGGAACACTGAAGCTTTCTTT. It encodes CASSPEREGNTEAFF.

The V call is TRBV21-1, the J call TRBJ1-3; the table names TRBD1, a call not compared with the DNA. TRBV21-1 is a recognized pseudogene. The CDR3 contains 19 residues. CDR3 DNA: TGTGCCAGCAGACCTTCGAAAATTTTGGACAGGGGGCCTGGAAACACCATATATTTT. It is translated as CASRPSKILDRGPGNTIYF.

The chain links TRBV4-3 to TRBJ2-5; D is possibly TRBD1 or TRBD2 (5 bases each). Germline CDR1 and CDR2: LGHNA and YSLEER. The V end lost 1 base, the J end lost 3 bases, and 15 bases lay between the germline ends. CDR3 size: 16 residues. CDR3 nucleotide sequence: TGCGCCAGCAGCCAAGTATTTGGGCAGGGAGAAGAGACCCAGTACTTC. It translates to CASSQVFGQGEETQYF.

This rearrangement joins TRBV28 to TRBJ1-1; unclear D gene. Trimming took 4 bases from V and 2 from J, leaving 14 bases between them. Germline CDR1 is MDHEN and CDR2 is SYDVKM. This CDR3 has 15 amino acids. The CDR3 here is CASSSLGEGNTEAFF. CDR3 bases: TGTGCCAGCAGTTCCCTAGGTGAAGGTAACACTGAAGCTTTCTTT. Based on the CDR3 plus reference TRBV28 and TRBJ1-1, the full variable domain is DVKVTQSSRYLVKRTGEKVFLECVQDMDHENMFWYRQDPGLGLRLIYFSYDVKMKEKGDIPEGYSVSREKKERFSLILESASTNQTSMYLCASSSLGEGNTEAFFGQGTRLTVV.

This chain connects TRBV9 to TRBJ2-1; D is possibly TRBD1 or TRBD2 (5 bases each). V lost 6 bases to trimming and J lost 7 bases, with 14 bases between them. Germline V CDR1 and CDR2: SGDLS, YYNGEE. The CDR3 loop spans 13 amino acids. The CDR3 DNA sequence: TGTGCCAGCAAAAGGGGAGAAAGGAATGAGCAGTTCTTC. Translation gives CASKRGERNEQFF.

The chain couples TRBV7-2 to TRBJ2-3; the D gene is possibly TRBD1 (5 bases). V shed 4 bases and J shed 6 bases, with 14 bases lying between them. This CDR3 spans 14 amino acids. CDR1 is SGHTA and CDR2 is FQGNSA in the germline V gene. The DNA for the CDR3 is TGTGCCAGCAGCTCGGATACTGGGGCGGATACGCAGTATTTT. Translation gives CASSSDTGADTQYF.

CDR3: CASSPLPGEGSYEQYF. In nucleotides, the CDR3 is TGTGCCAGCAGCCCCCTTCCGGGGGAAGGCTCCTACGAGCAGTACTTC. The V call is TRBV7-3, the J call TRBJ2-7, with a weak D call TRBD2 (6 bases). Germline-derived CDR1 and CDR2 are SGHTA and FQGTGA. The length of the CDR3 is 16 residues. Trimming left V 5 bases short and J 0 bases short, with 17 bases between. Supplemented by reference TRBV7-3 and TRBJ2-7, the full variable domain reads GAGVSQTPSNKVTEKGKYVELRCDPISGHTALYWYRQSLGQGPEFLIYFQGTGAADDSGLPNDRFFAVRPEGSVSTLKIQRTERGDSAVYLCASSPLPGEGSYEQYFGPGTRLTVT.

The chain recombines TRBV30 with TRBJ1-1; a weak D match, TRBD1 (6 bases). The V and J ends lost 5 bases and 7 bases respectively, with 14 bases between them. This CDR3 has 12 amino acids. Looked up from germline, CDR1 is GTSNPN and CDR2 is SVGIG (reference sequence). CDR3 in DNA: TGTGCCTGGGCCCCGACAGGTGGTGAAGCTTTCTTT. Amino acid sequence: CAWAPTGGEAFF.

This clone showed up just a few times. This chain links TRBV6-1 with TRBJ1-5; TRBD1 might be the D (5 bases). There are 15 residues in the CDR3. V was trimmed by 1 base and J by 5 bases, leaving 12 bases between them. Germline CDR1 reads MNHNS; CDR2 reads SASEGT. Here the CDR3 DNA reads TGTGCCAGCAGTGAAGTGACAGAGCAATATCAGCCCCAGCATTTT. It yields the protein CASSEVTEQYQPQHF.

The J gene is TRBJ1-1, the V gene TRBV7-2, with D maybe TRBD1 (6 bases). The V gene lost 2 bases and the J gene lost 1 base, with 11 bases spanning the gap. From germline, CDR1 is SGHTA and CDR2 FQGNSA. CDR3 length: 15 amino acids. DNA of the CDR3: TGTGCCAGCAGCTTATGGTCAGGGGCGAACACTGAAGCTTTCTTT. Translating gives CASSLWSGANTEAFF.

CDR3 sequence (DNA): TGTGCCAGCAGCGGGGACAGGTCCTATGGCTACACCTTC. It specifies CASSGDRSYGYTF. J is TRBJ1-2 and V is TRBV7-9; 8 bases map to TRBD1. Germline V gene lookup returns CDR1 SEHNR and CDR2 FQNEAQ (reference sequence). The V gene end was trimmed by 5 bases and the J gene end by 4 bases; junction bases not matched to a gene: 3. This CDR3 is 13 amino acids long.

The V and J genes are TRBV6-5 and TRBJ2-7, with D uncertain. CDR1 and CDR2 (germline): MNHEY, SVGAGI. The CDR3 extends over 14 amino acids. V was shortened by 4 bases and J by 0 bases, with 10 bases between the two germline ends. CDR3 residues: CASSLGRTSYEQYF. CDR3 DNA: TGTGCCAGCAGTTTGGGAAGGACCTCCTACGAGCAGTACTTC.

The chain combines TRBV4-1 with TRBJ2-3, with D possibly matching TRBD2 (5 bases). CDR1 is MGHRA, CDR2 YSYEKL, per germline. V dropped 5 bases and J dropped 10 bases, with 16 bases sitting between them. The CDR3 runs to 13 residues. Written as DNA, the CDR3 is TGCGCCAGCAGCTGGACTTTGGCTGGGGCGCAGTATTTT. Translating gives CASSWTLAGAQYF.

The chain joins TRBV7-2 to TRBJ2-5, with 7 bases identical to TRBD2. There are 17 residues in the CDR3. V dropped 2 bases and J dropped 5; count of bases not matched to a gene: 14. Germline values: CDR1 SGHTA, CDR2 FQGNSA. The CDR3 loop is CASSLQPLLGGGETQYF. As DNA, the CDR3 is TGTGCCAGCAGCTTACAACCCTTGTTGGGGGGAGGGGAGACCCAGTACTTC.

The V call is TRBV6-1, the J call TRBJ2-7; D not resolved. Between the trimmed V and J ends, which lost 4 bases and 7 bases, there was a span of 2 bases. Looked up from germline, CDR1 is MNHNS and CDR2 is SASEGT. The CDR3 runs 9 residues. CDR3 nucleotide sequence: TGTGCCAGCAGTGGGGAGCAGTACTTC. Residues: CASSGEQYF.

The rearrangement links TRBV9 to TRBJ2-3; maybe TRBD2 (6 bases). The V end was cut by 5 bases, the J end by 0 bases, with 7 bases between. CDR3 length: 13 residues. The germline V gene encodes CDR1 SGDLS and CDR2 YYNGEE. CDR3 sequence (DNA): TGTGCCAGCAGGGGACTCAGCACAGATACGCAGTATTTT. Its protein is CASRGLSTDTQYF.

V is TRBV2 and J is TRBJ2-1; no firm D call. This CDR3 region has 15 residues. Trimming left V 2 bases short and J 0 bases short, with 8 bases between. Germline lookup yields CDR1 SNHLY and CDR2 FYNNEI. The CDR3 region is CASSESLPSYNEQFF. CDR3 nucleotide sequence: TGTGCCAGCAGTGAATCACTGCCCTCCTACAATGAGCAGTTCTTC.